This TCR beta chain was recorded in a study of OX40 agonist ivuxolimab in advanced cancers. Overall study: Prior checkpoint blockade (anti-PD-1, anti-PD-L1 or anti-CTLA-4) was permitted; 35% to 50% had it.

As to this clone: What it recognizes is unknown.

The CDR3 sequence is 16 residues long. Germline V CDR1 and CDR2: SGHAT, FQNNGV. After removal of 5 bases from V and 5 bases from J, the junction contained 10 bases not matched to a gene. Blood specimens came from baseline, cycle 4 day 1, and cycle 7 day 1. Clones were read by immunoSEQ multiplex PCR, and TCRdb kept only the in-frame ones, dropping some. The sample holds roughly 76,000 clones; about 79% are singletons and the top ten take around 1.1%. Study conclusions and caveats: Some patients without response likewise showed low normalized clonal expansion. The antigens recognized by the expanded peripheral T cells, that is their antigen specificity, were not determined.

The sequenced sample was CD4+ or CD8+ T cells sorted from blood, obtained in a trial of the OX40 agonist ivuxolimab. The TCR was taken from an adult with an advanced solid tumor such as melanoma, head and neck, liver or kidney cancer. This rearrangement joins TRBV11-2 to TRBJ1-2, with TRBD1 matching 11 bases. Written as DNA, the CDR3 is TGTGCCAGCAGCGCCCGGACAGGGGGCGCATGGTATGGCTACACCTTC. Its protein product is CASSARTGGAWYGYTF.